This section outlines one T cell receptor beta chain sequence together with its context. Its antigen is unidentified. RNA served as the template for amplifying TCR beta CDR3 regions. HTBI-primed first-round RT-PCR preceded second-round multiplex PCR. TCRdb re-analysed the multiplex PCR reads in MiXCR, keeping a single row per CDR3 protein. The sample contains roughly 220,000 distinct CDR3 sequences, about 47% of which appear only once. CDR3 length: 11 residues. V was pared by 2 bases and J by 11 bases, with 9 bases between. The source of the sample is a study of Graves' ophthalmopathy and Graves' hyperthyroidism. Whole-study findings and limits: In blood, most expanded thyroid clonotypes above 0.001 frequency were also detected.

Every ophthalmopathy donor presented moderate-to-severe activity, CAS ≥3, NOSPECS ≥4 and duration under 3 months. Symptoms, serum thyroxine and TRAb, thyroid ultrasound, and orbital computed tomography formed the diagnostic basis. 10 ml of fresh blood yielded the PBMCs by density gradient. The sequenced material came from peripheral blood. The clonotype comes from an adult man with Graves' ophthalmopathy. The chain recombines TRBV12-3 or TRBV12-4 with TRBJ1-1; D perhaps matches TRBD1 (5 bases). CDR3 sequence: CASSLSREAFF. CDR3 coding DNA: TGTGCCAGCAGTTTATCCAGGGAGGCTTTCTTT.